This T cell receptor (beta chain) was found in a study of blood T cell repertoires in COVID-19. Trimming took off 7 bases at V and 0 bases at J, with 12 bases between the two ends. The CDR3 totals 15 residues. Looked up from germline, CDR1 is SEHNR and CDR2 is FQNEAQ (reference sequence). The study assigned cohorts using participant-reported clinical history. Some clones are missing from TCRdb's copy, which holds only in-frame ones; the method was immunoSEQ multiplex PCR. This table holds about 210,000 clones, about 86% found once. Sequencing used PBMCs or T cells enriched from blood (not recorded which). The receptor was isolated from a woman aged 40 to 50 in a cohort exposed to, infected with or recovered from COVID-19 (not recorded which). This chain connects TRBV7-9 to TRBJ2-2, with D maybe TRBD2 (6 bases). The CDR3 spells CASNGGTTNTGELFF. The CDR3 DNA is TGTGCCAGCAACGGCGGGACGACGAACACCGGGGAGCTGTTTTTT.